The 8 T cell receptor beta chains below all came from one sample that was sequenced in a study of blood T cell repertoires in COVID-19. The method was immunoSEQ multiplex PCR; TCRdb's version includes in-frame clones alone and lacks a portion of them. Of hundreds of thousands of clones listed, 70% to 90% are singletons. The sample taken for sequencing was peripheral blood. These receptors were taken from a woman younger than 45 with COVID-19, enrolled during active disease.

This clone was seen a few times. The chain recombines TRBV6-4 with TRBJ2-2, with TRBD1 identical over 8 bases. The CDR3 is made up of 15 amino acids. V dropped 6 bases and J dropped 2; count of bases not matched to a gene: 5. Germline V gives CDR1 MRHNA, CDR2 SNTAGT. The CDR3 here is CASSPGQENTGELFF. The CDR3 coding sequence is TGTGCCAGCAGCCCGGGACAGGAAAACACCGGGGAGCTGTTTTTT.

This clone was seen only once. The rearrangement joins TRBV14 to TRBJ2-3; D gene ambiguous. CDR1 is SGHDN and CDR2 is FVKESK in the germline V gene. V lost 1 base, J lost 3 bases, and 5 bases lay in between. The CDR3 sequence is 13 residues long. The DNA for the CDR3 is TGTGCCAGCAGCCAAGCGGGTACAGATACGCAGTATTTT. As protein: CASSQAGTDTQYF.

V and J are TRBV29-1 and TRBJ2-7; the match to TRBD1 covers 9 bases. This CDR3 spans 16 amino acids. J lost 0 bases, V lost 3 bases, and 9 bases had no gene match. The germline V gene encodes CDR1 SQVTM and CDR2 ANQGSEA. CDR3 coding DNA: TGCAGCGTTGAGGGGTCTAGGACAGGGGACTCCTACGAGCAGTACTTC. This gives the protein CSVEGSRTGDSYEQYF.

In its sample, this clone was seen once. This chain links TRBV5-1 with TRBJ1-3; D gene ambiguous. V shed 3 bases and J shed 0 bases, with 16 bases lying between them. In germline, CDR1 is SGHRS, CDR2 YFSETQ. The CDR3 loop spans 17 amino acids. The CDR3 DNA is TGCGCCAGCAGCTCAATACCCGGGATCGCCTCTGGAAACACCATATATTTT. This codes for CASSSIPGIASGNTIYF.

The chain has TRBV3-1 (or the pseudogene TRBV3-2) and TRBJ1-2; a possible D gene is TRBD1 (5 bases). The CDR3 has 17 residues. V dropped 3 bases and J dropped 8 bases, with 25 bases sitting between them. The germline V gene encodes CDR1 LGHDT and CDR2 YNNKEL (reference sequence). CDR3 in amino acids: CASSQFSPRRAGRGYTF. CDR3 in DNA: TGTGCCAGCAGCCAGTTTTCCCCCCGGCGGGCAGGGAGGGGCTACACCTTC.

This clone was found once. J is TRBJ2-7 and V is TRBV6-1; no clear D. The CDR3 runs 14 residues. Germline loops: CDR1 MNHNS, CDR2 SASEGT. V was trimmed by 3 bases and J by 3 bases, leaving 12 bases between them. In DNA, the CDR3 is TGTGCCAGCAGTGAGGGTAGACAAGGCTACGAGCAGTACTTC. Translating it yields CASSEGRQGYEQYF.

The V call is TRBV19, the J call TRBJ1-1; a possible D gene is TRBD1 (5 bases). The length of the CDR3 is 14 residues. CDR1 and CDR2 from the germline V gene are LNHDA and SQIVND (reference sequence). V lost 6 bases to trimming and J lost 0 bases, with 11 bases between them. In DNA form, the CDR3 reads TGTGCCAGTAGCCTTACGACAGTGAACACTGAAGCTTTCTTT. This codes for CASSLTTVNTEAFF.

The chain links TRBV25-1 to TRBJ2-1, with D possibly TRBD1 on 5 matching bases. In germline, CDR1 is MGHDK, CDR2 SYGVNS. The CDR3 is 15 amino acids. V lost 0 bases and J 5 bases, leaving 11 bases between the germline ends. The CDR3 DNA is TGTGCCAGCAGTGAATACAGGGTTCAGAACAATGAGCAGTTCTTC. Amino acid sequence: CASSEYRVQNNEQFF.